One T cell receptor beta chain is described in this entry. Germline V gene sequence: CDR1 LGHDT, CDR2 YNNKEL (reference sequence). The CDR3 has 18 amino acids. J gave up 0 bases and V 0 bases, and 7 bases lay outside the gene matches. This sample is part of a study of blood T cell repertoires in COVID-19. Background on the study: Donors in the United States, Italy and Spain gave samples during acute or convalescent COVID-19. In each case, the material was cDNA or gDNA derived from T cells, B-cell-depleted T cells, or PBMCs.

As handled by the study authors: Amplification with reference gene primers provided the estimates of nucleated cell counts. The protocol was immunoSEQ multiplex PCR, while the TCRdb copy is restricted to in-frame clones and leaves out a portion. V and J calls and clone size are given by that table; D and trimming were obtained from the DNA. In the table there are 78,000 or so clones, more than 75% of which are singletons. This TCR derives from a man in his forties or fifties with active or convalescent COVID-19. This rearrangement joins TRBV3-1 (or the pseudogene TRBV3-2) to TRBJ2-1; 8 nucleotides align to TRBD1. Sample: peripheral blood. CDR3 in amino acids: CASSQEFYRGFSYNEQFF. CDR3 DNA sequence: TGTGCCAGCAGCCAAGAATTCTACAGGGGGTTCTCCTACAATGAGCAGTTCTTC.